The following is a TCR beta chain sequence with its context. Its antigen is undetermined. The entry originates in a study of response to subunit inactivated influenza vaccine. Study results and limitations: Authors proposed each seasonal influenza vaccination draws in few new T cells.

TCRdb analysed the RT-PCR reads with MiXCR anew, one entry per CDR3 protein. This table has a few hundred thousand distinct CDR3 sequences, approximately 7.8% appearing once. The CDR3 spans 12 residues. Per the germline V gene, CDR1 is SGHTA and CDR2 is FQGNSA. V shed 6 bases and J shed 5 bases, with 10 bases lying between them. This chain links TRBV7-2 with TRBJ2-5, with unresolved D. The sequenced sample was PBMCs from blood, obtained roughly 24 months after vaccination. The sequence derives from a man aged 45-69 years who received an inactivated influenza vaccine. CDR3 DNA: TGTGCCAGCAGTTCCACCTGGGAGACCCAGTACTTC. The encoded protein is CASSSTWETQYF.